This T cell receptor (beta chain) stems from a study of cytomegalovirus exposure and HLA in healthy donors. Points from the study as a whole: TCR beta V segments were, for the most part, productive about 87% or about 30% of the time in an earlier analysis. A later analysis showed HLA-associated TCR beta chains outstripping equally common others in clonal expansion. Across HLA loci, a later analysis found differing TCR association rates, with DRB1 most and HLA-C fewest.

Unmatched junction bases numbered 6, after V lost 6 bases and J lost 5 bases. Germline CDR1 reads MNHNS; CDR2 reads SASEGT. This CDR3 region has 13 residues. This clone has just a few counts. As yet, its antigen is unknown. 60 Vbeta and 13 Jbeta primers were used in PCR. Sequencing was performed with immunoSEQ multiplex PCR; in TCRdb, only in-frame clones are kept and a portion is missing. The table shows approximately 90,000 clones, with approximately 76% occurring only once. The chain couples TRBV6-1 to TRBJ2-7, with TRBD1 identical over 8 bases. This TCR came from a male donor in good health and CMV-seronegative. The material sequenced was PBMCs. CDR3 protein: CASRWTGMDEQYF. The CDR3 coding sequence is TGTGCCAGCAGGTGGACAGGGATGGACGAGCAGTACTTC.